These 9 T cell receptor beta chains were sequenced from one sample in a study of identical twins. Using its own MiXCR run on the 5' RACE reads, TCRdb lists one record per CDR3 protein. The data contain some 500,000 distinct CDR3 sequences, approximately 9.6% of them seen just once; the ten biggest clones take up under 3.5%. These same data were also listed under a study on yellow fever vaccine responses in identical twins.

Sequencing was done on a sample of PBMCs. These receptors were taken from a woman aged 18 to 35 in good health.

The chain is built from TRBV20-1 and TRBJ2-7, with 8 bases that match TRBD1. CDR3 size: 14 residues. V lost 6 bases and J lost 5; bases outside the gene matches: 12. CDR1 DFQATT and CDR2 SNEGSKA come from the germline V gene (reference sequence). CDR3 DNA: TGCAGTGCGCTTCGGACAGGGTCTTATGACGAGCAGTACTTC. This codes for CSALRTGSYDEQYF.

Many counts were recorded for this clonotype. J is TRBJ2-5 and V is TRBV9; maybe TRBD1 (5 bases). The CDR3 runs to 15 residues. Germline CDR1 and CDR2: SGDLS and YYNGEE. V was pared by 1 base and J by 1 base, with 11 bases between. The CDR3 spells CASSVHADTQETQYF. The CDR3 DNA reads as TGTGCCAGCAGCGTACACGCGGACACCCAAGAGACCCAGTACTTC.

The genes are TRBV12-3 or TRBV12-4 and TRBJ2-3; 8 bases fit TRBD2. After removal of 6 bases from V and 0 bases from J, the junction contained 14 bases not matched to a gene. The CDR3 runs 18 residues. This CDR3 is CASRTYSGAFGSTDTQYF. The CDR3 DNA reads TGTGCCAGCAGGACTTATAGCGGGGCCTTCGGTAGCACAGATACGCAGTATTTT.

This clonotype was counted many times. The rearrangement links TRBV20-1 to TRBJ2-1; D might be TRBD1 (6 bases). CDR1 and CDR2 (germline): DFQATT, SNEGSKA (reference sequence). V lost 6 bases and J 5 bases, leaving 20 bases between the germline ends. This CDR3 is built from 15 residues. This CDR3 is CSADKDSQPDNEQFF. The CDR3 DNA reads as TGCAGTGCGGACAAGGACAGCCAACCGGACAATGAGCAGTTCTTC.

The J gene is TRBJ2-3, the V gene TRBV20-1; D perhaps matches TRBD1 (7 bases). Germline assignment: CDR1 DFQATT and CDR2 SNEGSKA (reference sequence). This CDR3 comprises 17 residues. Trimming took off 0 bases at V and 5 bases at J, with 21 bases between the two ends. The CDR3 coding sequence is TGCAGTGCTAGAGATTTCGCGACCGGAGGGGGCGGAGATACGCAGTATTTT. Translation: CSARDFATGGGGDTQYF.

This chain uses TRBV7-3 with TRBJ2-1; 11 bases align to TRBD2. With V trimmed by 5 bases and J by 3 bases, 3 bases remained unmatched. Germline-derived CDR1 and CDR2 are SGHTA and FQGTGA. The CDR3 runs 15 residues. The CDR3 loop reads CASSMGLAVYNEQFF. The CDR3 DNA sequence: TGTGCCAGCAGCATGGGACTAGCGGTCTACAATGAGCAGTTCTTC.

This clonotype was observed many times. This chain joins TRBV7-2 and TRBJ1-1, with 7 positions matching TRBD1. The CDR3 extends over 15 amino acids. CDR1 is SGHTA, CDR2 FQGNSA, per germline. V gave up 5 bases and J gave up 1 base; unmatched junction bases: 7. CDR3 amino acids: CASSPRTGENTEAFF. CDR3 coding DNA: TGTGCCAGCAGCCCCCGGACAGGAGAGAACACTGAAGCTTTCTTT. Supplemented by reference TRBV7-2 and TRBJ1-1, the full variable domain reads GAGVSQSPSNKVTEKGKDVELRCDPISGHTALYWYRQSLGQGLEFLIYFQGNSAPDKSGLPSDRFSAERTGGSVSTLTIQRTQQEDSAVYLCASSPRTGENTEAFFGQGTRLTVV.

The chain recombines TRBV27 with TRBJ2-7; 7 bases line up with TRBD1. The CDR3 totals 16 residues. The V gene end was trimmed by 0 bases and the J gene end by 2 bases; junction bases not matched to a gene: 7. Germline V CDR1 and CDR2: MNHEY, SMNVEV (reference sequence). The CDR3 sequence: CASSLSKGGRTYEQYF. As DNA, the CDR3 is TGTGCCAGCAGTTTATCGAAAGGGGGCAGAACCTACGAGCAGTACTTC.

This chain connects TRBV6-2 or TRBV6-3 to TRBJ2-2, with TRBD1 matching over 8 bases. The CDR3 covers 15 residues. The junction had 7 bases not matched to a gene; V was cut back by 2 bases and J by 8 bases. Germline lookup yields CDR1 MNHEY and CDR2 SVGEGT. As DNA, the CDR3 is TGTGCCAGCAGTTACCCACAGGGGGGTCCGGGGGAGCTGTTTTTT. Amino acid sequence: CASSYPQGGPGELFF.